One sample yielded the 27 T cell receptor beta chains listed below, sequenced in a study of blood T cell repertoires in COVID-19 (dated by TCRdb to the early 2020s). Libraries were prepared through the immunoSEQ multiplex PCR assay. TCRdb provides this immuneACCESS table in a form limited to in-frame rearrangements. Some clones are lacking; in checked studies, under half of them reflect an unresolved V gene, and why the rest are absent is not known. The sample includes 200,000 to 250,000 clones, with about 83% observed a single time. The top ten clones comprise around 1.9% of the sample. Sequencing used PBMCs or T cells enriched from blood (not recorded which). The receptors here all came from a woman between 50 and 59 years old who had recovered from COVID-19.

DNA for the CDR3: TGTGCCAGCAGCCAAGGGTATACAGGGGGCAATCAGCCCCAGCATTTT. It yields the protein CASSQGYTGGNQPQHF. This chain joins TRBV3-1 (or the pseudogene TRBV3-2) and TRBJ1-5; 7 nucleotides line up with TRBD1. The CDR3 runs 16 residues. V gave up 1 base and J gave up 2 bases; unmatched junction bases: 5. Germline CDR1 LGHDT, CDR2 YNNKEL (reference sequence).

The count of this clone is one. The V call is TRBV11-1, the J call TRBJ2-1, with D uncertain. The CDR3 totals 13 residues. Germline CDR1 reads SGHAT; CDR2 reads FQDESV (reference sequence). V lost 5 bases and J lost 5, with 10 bases in between. Written as DNA, the CDR3 is TGTGCCAGCAGCCCCTACCGGGACAATGAGCAGTTCTTC. It codes for CASSPYRDNEQFF.

The chain recombines TRBV29-1 with TRBJ1-2; possibly TRBD1 for D (5 bases). With 4 bases removed from V and 7 bases from J, the gap between germline ends came to 13 bases. The CDR3 loop spans 12 amino acids. Germline loops: CDR1 SQVTM, CDR2 ANQGSEA. The CDR3 loop reads CSVGQWTFGYTF. As DNA, the CDR3 is TGCAGCGTTGGACAGTGGACGTTTGGCTACACCTTC.

The chain couples TRBV18 to TRBJ1-2, with D perhaps matching TRBD1 (5 bases). CDR1 is KGHSH, CDR2 LQKENI, per germline. Trimming took 2 bases from V and 3 from J, leaving 13 bases between them. The CDR3 covers 15 residues. CDR3 nucleotide sequence: TGTGCCAGCTCACCAAACCCCAGGGTTGACTATGGCTACACCTTC. It codes for CASSPNPRVDYGYTF.

This chain joins TRBV4-1 and TRBJ2-4; no clear D. This CDR3 has 17 residues. The V end lost 0 bases, the J end lost 0 bases, and 12 bases lay between the germline ends. Germline V gene data show CDR1 as MGHRA and CDR2 as YSYEKL. CDR3 sequence (DNA): TGCGCCAGCAGCCAAGATGGCCTAGAGATAGCCAAAAACATTCAGTACTTC. Its protein is CASSQDGLEIAKNIQYF.

This sequence joins TRBV15 and TRBJ2-2; D may be TRBD2 (6 bases). Trimming removed 0 bases at V and 4 bases at J, with 9 bases between. Germline V gives CDR1 LNHNV, CDR2 YYDKDF (reference sequence). The CDR3 covers 15 residues. The CDR3 loop is CATSRDPAGTGELFF. The CDR3 DNA reads TGTGCCACCAGCAGAGATCCAGCGGGCACCGGGGAGCTGTTTTTT.

This rearrangement joins TRBV19 to TRBJ1-1; D is possibly TRBD1 (6 bases). V was trimmed by 7 bases and J by 0 bases, leaving 24 bases between them. This CDR3 has 18 amino acids. The germline gives CDR1 LNHDA, CDR2 SQIVND (reference sequence). The CDR3 loop is CASTIHRWGQDLNTEAFF. The CDR3 DNA reads as TGTGCCAGTACCATTCACCGATGGGGGCAGGACTTGAACACTGAAGCTTTCTTT.

A single count supports this clone. The rearrangement joins TRBV18 to TRBJ2-2; 13 bases are shared with TRBD2. The germline gives CDR1 KGHSH, CDR2 LQKENI. The length of the CDR3 is 17 residues. V was pared by 6 bases and J by 2 bases, with 6 bases of the junction left unmatched. Here the CDR3 DNA reads TGTGCCAGCTCCGTCGGACTAGCGGGAGTAAACACCGGGGAGCTGTTTTTT. As protein: CASSVGLAGVNTGELFF.

The rearrangement joins TRBV4-1 to TRBJ1-1, with D tentatively TRBD1 (6 bases). V was trimmed by 1 base and J by 0 bases, leaving 9 bases between them. The CDR3 totals 15 residues. Germline CDR1 and CDR2: MGHRA and YSYEKL. CDR3 sequence: CASSQVHRVNTEAFF. The DNA of the CDR3 is TGCGCCAGCAGCCAAGTTCACAGGGTGAACACTGAAGCTTTCTTT.

In this sample, this clone turned up a few times. The rearrangement joins TRBV15 to TRBJ1-4, with a tentative D call TRBD1 (6 bases). CDR3 length equals 16 residues. The V end lost 1 base, the J end lost 3 bases, and 12 bases lay between the germline ends. CDR1 LNHNV and CDR2 YYDKDF come from the germline V gene (reference sequence). The CDR3 region has the DNA TGTGCCACCAGCAGAGCCGAGGGACAAGCTAATGAAAAACTGTTTTTT. It is translated as CATSRAEGQANEKLFF.

The rearrangement links TRBV19 to TRBJ1-5, with 8 bases matching TRBD1. The CDR3 is 16 residues long. Trimming at V came to 5 bases and at J to 2 bases, leaving 8 bases not matched to a gene. Germline V CDR1 and CDR2: LNHDA, SQIVND (reference sequence). The CDR3 region is CASSERTGFGNQPQHF. As DNA, the CDR3 is TGTGCCAGTAGTGAGCGGACAGGGTTTGGCAATCAGCCCCAGCATTTT.

The chain links TRBV15 to TRBJ2-5, with a tentative D call TRBD2 (6 bases). Germline V lookup: CDR1 LNHNV, CDR2 YYDKDF (reference sequence). The germline V and J ends were trimmed by 7 bases and 3 bases, with 15 bases remaining between them. CDR3 length: 14 amino acids. The CDR3 sequence: CATTPGVGKETQYF. CDR3 DNA sequence: TGTGCCACCACCCCGGGGGTGGGAAAAGAGACCCAGTACTTC.

The chain uses TRBV7-9 and TRBJ1-1, with 10 bases lining up with TRBD1. V shed 3 bases and J 4 bases; nucleotides not matched to a gene: 5. This CDR3 is 15 amino acids long. Germline-derived CDR1 and CDR2 are SEHNR and FQNEAQ (reference sequence). CDR3 sequence reads: CASSFGDRGGTEAFF. The DNA for the CDR3 is TGTGCCAGCAGCTTCGGGGACAGGGGCGGCACTGAAGCTTTCTTT. Complete variable domain (other parts from reference TRBV7-9 and TRBJ1-1): DTGVSQNPRHKITKRGQNVTFRCDPISEHNRLYWYRQTLGQGPEFLTYFQNEAQLEKSRLLSDRFSAERPKGSFSTLEIQRTEQGDSAMYLCASSFGDRGGTEAFFGQGTRLTVV.

This sequence joins TRBV29-1 and TRBJ2-6; 7 bases map to TRBD1. Germline loops: CDR1 SQVTM, CDR2 ANQGSEA. V lost 6 bases to trimming and J lost 2 bases; unmatched junction nucleotides: 4. The CDR3 extends over 14 amino acids. The DNA for the CDR3 is TGCAGCGTCGGGACAGCGGCTGGGGCCAACGTCCTGACTTTC. Its protein is CSVGTAAGANVLTF.

The chain employs TRBV19 and TRBJ1-4, with 8 bases identical to TRBD1. The V and J ends lost 5 bases and 8 bases, in that order; junction bases with no gene match: 7. The V gene's germline CDR1 is LNHDA and CDR2 SQIVND (reference sequence). The CDR3 runs to 14 residues. The CDR3 region has the DNA TGTGCCAGTAGTGCTCGGACAGGGATAGAAAAACTGTTTTTT. This encodes CASSARTGIEKLFF.

This clone came up once. V is TRBV5-1 and J is TRBJ1-2; no definite D call. Deletions cut 0 bases from V and 5 bases from J, with 11 bases between. CDR3 length equals 14 residues. The germline CDR1 and CDR2 sequences are SGHRS and YFSETQ. This CDR3 reads CASSLVGGIYGYTF. The CDR3 nucleotides read TGCGCCAGCAGCTTGGTCGGCGGGATTTATGGCTACACCTTC.

The chain recombines TRBV3-1 (or the pseudogene TRBV3-2) with TRBJ1-3; D is uncertain. CDR1 and CDR2 (germline): LGHDT, YNNKEL (reference sequence). V lost 1 base and J lost 0, with 13 bases in between. The CDR3 loop spans 17 amino acids. The CDR3 DNA follows: TGTGCCAGCAGCCAAGGGGCACAGTCGACCTCTGGAAACACCATATATTTT. Its translation is CASSQGAQSTSGNTIYF.

The chain employs TRBV10-3 and TRBJ2-1; unclear D gene. Germline values: CDR1 ENHRY, CDR2 SYGVKD. The V end lost 3 bases, the J end lost 9 bases, and 12 bases lay between the germline ends. CDR3 size: 13 residues. CDR3 in amino acids: CAISDSTDLEQFF. The DNA of the CDR3 is TGTGCCATCAGTGACAGTACAGACCTTGAGCAGTTCTTC.

The rearrangement joins TRBV28 to TRBJ1-6, with 8 bases lining up with TRBD1. The CDR3 covers 15 residues. Germline trimming cut 5 bases from V and 8 bases from J; bases unmatched to any gene: 8. CDR1 is MDHEN and CDR2 is SYDVKM in the germline V gene. In nucleotides, the CDR3 is TGTGCCAGCAGTCCCTCGGACAGGGTCCATTCACCCCTCCACTTT. Translated, it gives CASSPSDRVHSPLHF.

The rearrangement uses TRBV19 and TRBJ2-5, with TRBD2 matching 7 bases. Germline V gene lookup returns CDR1 LNHDA and CDR2 SQIVND (reference sequence). V shed 4 bases, J shed 2 bases, and the junction held 10 bases outside the gene matches. CDR3 length: 16 residues. Written as DNA, the CDR3 is TGTGCCAGTAGTAACCCCAAACGGGGGGTGCAAGAGACCCAGTACTTC. It yields the protein CASSNPKRGVQETQYF. The full variable domain, rest sourced from reference TRBV19 and TRBJ2-5, is DGGITQSPKYLFRKEGQNVTLSCEQNLNHDAMYWYRQDPGQGLRLIYYSQIVNDFQKGDIAEGYSVSREKKESFPLTVTSAQKNPTAFYLCASSNPKRGVQETQYFGPGTRLLVL.

The chain is built from TRBV7-6 and TRBJ2-3; D is ambiguous. Germline loops: CDR1 SGHVS, CDR2 FNYEAQ. This CDR3 spans 15 amino acids. Trimming took 5 bases from V and 1 from J, leaving 13 bases between them. This CDR3 is CASSPLESGTDTQYF. CDR3 in DNA: TGTGCCAGCAGCCCTCTAGAGAGCGGCACAGATACGCAGTATTTT.

The chain joins TRBV7-2 to TRBJ1-2, with TRBD1 matching 10 bases. Trimming cost V 5 bases and J 5 bases; bases outside gene matches: 2. Germline CDR1 reads SGHTA; CDR2 reads FQGNSA. The CDR3 runs to 13 residues. The CDR3 sequence: CASSVGQGYGYTF. In DNA form, the CDR3 reads TGTGCCAGCAGCGTGGGACAGGGGTATGGCTACACCTTC.

In its sample, this clone was seen once. The chain recombines TRBV5-6 with TRBJ2-7; possible D gene TRBD2, 6 bases. Trimming shortened V by 0 bases and J by 4 bases, and 14 bases separated the two germline ends. The CDR3 sequence is 15 residues long. Germline values: CDR1 SGHDT, CDR2 YYEEEE. CDR3 in DNA: TGTGCCAGCAGCTTGGGTCCGGACTACGCTTACGAGCAGTACTTC. Its translation is CASSLGPDYAYEQYF. Using reference TRBV5-6 and TRBJ2-7 for the parts outside the CDR3, the full variable domain is DAGVTQSPTHLIKTRGQQVTLRCSPKSGHDTVSWYQQALGQGPQFIFQYYEEEERQRGNFPDRFSGHQFPNYSSELNVNALLLGDSALYLCASSLGPDYAYEQYFGPGTRLTVT.

J is TRBJ2-3 and V is TRBV3-1 (or the pseudogene TRBV3-2); 9 positions agree with TRBD2. The V gene end was trimmed by 1 base and the J gene end by 2 bases; junction bases not matched to a gene: 13. Germline V CDR1 and CDR2: LGHDT, YNNKEL (reference sequence). CDR3 length: 19 amino acids. The CDR3 spells CASSQVGLAGRRPTDTQYF. The DNA of the CDR3 is TGTGCCAGCAGCCAAGTAGGGCTAGCGGGGCGACGACCCACAGATACGCAGTATTTT.

The rearrangement uses TRBV5-4 and TRBJ2-6; no firm D call. V was clipped by 3 bases and J by 4 bases, with 11 bases between them. The CDR3 totals 15 residues. The germline CDR1 and CDR2 sequences are SGHNT and YYREEE (reference sequence). DNA of the CDR3: TGTGCCAGCAGCTCAGAGGTTATAGGGGCCAACGTCCTGACTTTC. This gives the protein CASSSEVIGANVLTF.

The chain employs TRBV5-1 and TRBJ1-2, with D hard to call. The CDR3 is 14 amino acids. The germline V gene has CDR1 SGHRS and CDR2 YFSETQ. The V gene lost 1 base and the J gene lost 8 bases, with 15 bases spanning the gap. CDR3 in DNA: TGCGCCAGCAGCTTGTTGGGAGGGAATGTAGGCTACACCTTC. It codes for CASSLLGGNVGYTF.

On this clone: Mismatch with germline at one junction end may stem from a read error. The chain couples TRBV7-7 to TRBJ2-1; no clear D gene. The CDR3 totals 17 residues. Germline-derived CDR1 and CDR2 are SSHAT and FNYEAQ (reference sequence). The CDR3 region has the DNA TGTGCTAGCAGTCCTGGGCCCCAGGTCTCCTCCTACAATGAGCAGTTCTTC. Amino acids: CASSPGPQVSSYNEQFF.